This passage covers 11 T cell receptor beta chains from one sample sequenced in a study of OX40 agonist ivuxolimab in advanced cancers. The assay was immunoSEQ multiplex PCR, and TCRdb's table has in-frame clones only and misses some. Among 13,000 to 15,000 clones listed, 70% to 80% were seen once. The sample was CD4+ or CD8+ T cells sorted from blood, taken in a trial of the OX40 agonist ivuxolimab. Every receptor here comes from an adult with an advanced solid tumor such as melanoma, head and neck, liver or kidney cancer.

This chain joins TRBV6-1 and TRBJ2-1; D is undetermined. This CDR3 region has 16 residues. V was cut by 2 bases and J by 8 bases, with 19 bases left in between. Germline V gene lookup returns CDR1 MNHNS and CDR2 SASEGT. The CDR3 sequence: CASSESTRRSNDEQFF. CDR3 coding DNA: TGTGCCAGCAGTGAATCGACACGTCGATCTAACGATGAGCAGTTCTTC.

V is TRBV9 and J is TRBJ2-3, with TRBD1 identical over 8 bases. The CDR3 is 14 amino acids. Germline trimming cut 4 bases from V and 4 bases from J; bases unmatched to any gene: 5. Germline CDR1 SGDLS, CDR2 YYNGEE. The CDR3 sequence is CASSRTGYADTQYF. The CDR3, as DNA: TGTGCCAGCAGCCGGACAGGGTATGCAGATACGCAGTATTTT.

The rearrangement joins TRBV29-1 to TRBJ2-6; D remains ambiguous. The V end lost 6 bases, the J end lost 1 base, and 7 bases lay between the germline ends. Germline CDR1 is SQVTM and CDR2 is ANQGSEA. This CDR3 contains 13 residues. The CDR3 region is CSVLLSGANVLTF. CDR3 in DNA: TGCAGCGTACTGCTATCTGGGGCCAACGTCCTGACTTTC.

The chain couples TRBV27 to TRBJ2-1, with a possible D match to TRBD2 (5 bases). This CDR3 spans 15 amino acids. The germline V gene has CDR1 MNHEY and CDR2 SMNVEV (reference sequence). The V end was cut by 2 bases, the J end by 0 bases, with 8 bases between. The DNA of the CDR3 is TGTGCCAGCAGTTTAGGGGAGAGCTCCTACAATGAGCAGTTCTTC. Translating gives CASSLGESSYNEQFF.

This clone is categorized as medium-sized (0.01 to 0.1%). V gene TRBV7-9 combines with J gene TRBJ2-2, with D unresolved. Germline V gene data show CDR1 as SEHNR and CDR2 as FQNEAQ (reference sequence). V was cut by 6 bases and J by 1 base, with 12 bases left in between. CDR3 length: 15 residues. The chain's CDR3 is CASSQKDQNTGELFF. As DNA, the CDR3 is TGTGCCAGCAGTCAAAAGGACCAGAACACCGGGGAGCTGTTTTTT.

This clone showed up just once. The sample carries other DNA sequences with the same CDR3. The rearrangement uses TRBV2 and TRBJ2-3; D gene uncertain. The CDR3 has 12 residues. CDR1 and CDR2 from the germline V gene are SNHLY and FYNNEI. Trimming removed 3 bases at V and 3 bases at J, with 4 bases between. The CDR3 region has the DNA TGTGCCAGCAGTGAGAGGACAGATACGCAGTATTTT. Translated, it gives CASSERTDTQYF.

In nucleotides, the CDR3 is TGTGCCAGCAGCGGCGGGGAGGCGGGACTAAGCACAGATACGCAGTATTTT. The encoded protein is CASSGGEAGLSTDTQYF. This sequence joins TRBV9 and TRBJ2-3; 7 bases are a match to TRBD2. The CDR3 loop spans 17 amino acids. In germline, CDR1 is SGDLS, CDR2 YYNGEE. J lost 0 bases, V lost 3 bases, and 10 bases had no gene match. Full variable domain (rest looked up from reference TRBV9 and TRBJ2-3): DSGVTQTPKHLITATGQRVTLRCSPRSGDLSVYWYQQSLDQGLQFLIQYYNGEERAKGNILERFSAQQFPDLHSELNLSSLELGDSALYFCASSGGEAGLSTDTQYFGPGTRLTVL.

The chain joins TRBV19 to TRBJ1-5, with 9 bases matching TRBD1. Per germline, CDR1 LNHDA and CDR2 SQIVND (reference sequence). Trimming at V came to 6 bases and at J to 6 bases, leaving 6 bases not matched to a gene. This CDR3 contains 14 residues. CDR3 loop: CASRPGQGVQPQHF. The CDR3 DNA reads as TGTGCCAGTAGACCGGGACAGGGAGTTCAGCCCCAGCATTTT.

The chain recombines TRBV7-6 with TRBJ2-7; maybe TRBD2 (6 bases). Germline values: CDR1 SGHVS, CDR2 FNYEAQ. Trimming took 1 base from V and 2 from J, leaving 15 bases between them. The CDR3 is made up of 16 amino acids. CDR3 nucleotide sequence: TGTGCCAGCAGCTTAGGAGGTGCAGGAGGGACCTACGAGCAGTACTTC. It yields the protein CASSLGGAGGTYEQYF.

The CDR3 DNA sequence: TGTGCCAGCAGCTTCGGACTACGCGGTGAGCAGTTCTTC. It encodes CASSFGLRGEQFF. The chain uses TRBV5-6 and TRBJ2-1; tentative D call: TRBD2 (6 bases). The germline gives CDR1 SGHDT, CDR2 YYEEEE. V dropped 2 bases and J dropped 9 bases, with 12 bases sitting between them. The CDR3 length is 13 residues.

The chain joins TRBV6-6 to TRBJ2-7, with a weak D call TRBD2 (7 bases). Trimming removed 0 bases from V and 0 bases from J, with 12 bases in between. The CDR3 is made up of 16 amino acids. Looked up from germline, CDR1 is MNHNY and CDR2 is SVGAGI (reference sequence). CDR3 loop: CASSYSYREGSYEQYF. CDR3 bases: TGTGCCAGCAGTTACTCTTACAGGGAGGGCTCCTACGAGCAGTACTTC.